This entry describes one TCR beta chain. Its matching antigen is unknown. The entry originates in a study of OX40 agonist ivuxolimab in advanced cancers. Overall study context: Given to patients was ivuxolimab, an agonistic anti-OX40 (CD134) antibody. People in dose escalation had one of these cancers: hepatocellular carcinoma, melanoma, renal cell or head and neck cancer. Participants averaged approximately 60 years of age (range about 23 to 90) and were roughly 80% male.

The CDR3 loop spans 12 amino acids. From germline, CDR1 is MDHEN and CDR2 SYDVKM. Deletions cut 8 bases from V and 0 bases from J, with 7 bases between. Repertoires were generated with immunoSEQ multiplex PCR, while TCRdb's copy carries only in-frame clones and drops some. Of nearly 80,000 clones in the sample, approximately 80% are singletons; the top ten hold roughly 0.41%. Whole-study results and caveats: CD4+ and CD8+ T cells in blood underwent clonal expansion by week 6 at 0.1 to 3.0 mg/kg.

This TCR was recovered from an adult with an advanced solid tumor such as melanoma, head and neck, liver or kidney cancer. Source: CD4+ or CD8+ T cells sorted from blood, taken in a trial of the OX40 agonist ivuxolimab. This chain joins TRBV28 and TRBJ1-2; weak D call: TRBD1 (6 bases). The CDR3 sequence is CASWTANYGYTF. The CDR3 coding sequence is TGTGCCAGCTGGACAGCTAACTATGGCTACACCTTC.